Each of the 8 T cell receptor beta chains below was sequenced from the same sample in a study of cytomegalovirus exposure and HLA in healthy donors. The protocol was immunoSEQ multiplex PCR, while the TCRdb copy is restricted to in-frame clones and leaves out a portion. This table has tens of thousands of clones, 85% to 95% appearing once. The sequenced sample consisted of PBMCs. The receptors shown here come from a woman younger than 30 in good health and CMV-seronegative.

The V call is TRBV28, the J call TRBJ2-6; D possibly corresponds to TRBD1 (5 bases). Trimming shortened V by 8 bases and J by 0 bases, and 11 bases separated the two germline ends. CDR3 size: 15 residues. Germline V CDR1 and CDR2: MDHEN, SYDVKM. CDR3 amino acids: CASVKGVSGANVLTF. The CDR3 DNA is TGTGCCAGCGTAAAAGGGGTCTCTGGGGCCAACGTCCTGACTTTC.

The CDR3 sequence: CASSWDRGGEQFF. The CDR3 DNA sequence: TGCGCCAGCAGCTGGGACAGGGGAGGTGAGCAGTTCTTC. The chain couples TRBV5-1 to TRBJ2-1; 10 nucleotides agree with TRBD1. CDR1 and CDR2 from the germline V gene are SGHRS and YFSETQ. The J segment lost 9 bases and the V segment lost 3 bases, leaving 3 bases of the junction unmatched. CDR3 size: 13 residues.

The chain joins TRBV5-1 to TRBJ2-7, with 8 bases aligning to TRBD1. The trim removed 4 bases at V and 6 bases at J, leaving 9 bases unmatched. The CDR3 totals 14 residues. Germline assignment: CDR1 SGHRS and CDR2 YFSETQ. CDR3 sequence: CASSIDRGDGEQYF. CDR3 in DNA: TGCGCCAGCAGCATAGACAGGGGAGATGGCGAGCAGTACTTC.

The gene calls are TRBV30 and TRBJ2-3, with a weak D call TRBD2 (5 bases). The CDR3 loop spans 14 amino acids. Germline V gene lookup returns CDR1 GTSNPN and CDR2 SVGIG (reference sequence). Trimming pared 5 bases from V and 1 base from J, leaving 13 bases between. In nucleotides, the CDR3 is TGTGCCTGGGGGCGGGCCATCCGCACAGATACGCAGTATTTT. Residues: CAWGRAIRTDTQYF. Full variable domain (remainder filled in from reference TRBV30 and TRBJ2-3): SQTIHQWPATLVQPVGSPLSLECTVEGTSNPNLYWYRQAAGRGLQLLFYSVGIGQISSEVPQNLSASRPQDRQFILSSKKLLLSDSGFYLCAWGRAIRTDTQYFGPGTRLTVL.

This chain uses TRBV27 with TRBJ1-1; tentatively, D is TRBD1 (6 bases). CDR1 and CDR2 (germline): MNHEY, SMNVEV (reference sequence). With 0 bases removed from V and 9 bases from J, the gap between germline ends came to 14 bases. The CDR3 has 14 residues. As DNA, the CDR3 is TGTGCCAGCAGTTTATCTCCTCCCGGGACAAAAGCTTTCTTT. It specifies CASSLSPPGTKAFF.

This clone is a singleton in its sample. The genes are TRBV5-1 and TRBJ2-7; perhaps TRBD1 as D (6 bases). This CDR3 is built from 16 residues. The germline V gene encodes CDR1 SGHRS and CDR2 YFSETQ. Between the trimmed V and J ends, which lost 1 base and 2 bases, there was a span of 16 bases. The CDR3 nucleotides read TGCGCCAGCAGCTTGACGATCGCAAACAGGGCCTACGAGCAGTACTTC. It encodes CASSLTIANRAYEQYF.

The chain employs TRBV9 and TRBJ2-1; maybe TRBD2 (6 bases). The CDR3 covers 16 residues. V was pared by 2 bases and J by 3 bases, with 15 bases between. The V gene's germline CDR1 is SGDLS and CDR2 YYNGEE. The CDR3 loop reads CASSVLPSGFYNEQFF. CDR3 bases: TGTGCCAGCAGCGTCCTCCCAAGCGGGTTCTACAATGAGCAGTTCTTC.

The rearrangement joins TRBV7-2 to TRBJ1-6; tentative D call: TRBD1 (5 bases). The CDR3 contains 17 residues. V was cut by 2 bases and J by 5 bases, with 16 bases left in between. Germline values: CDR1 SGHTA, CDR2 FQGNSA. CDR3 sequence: CASSLKVLQGHNSPLHF. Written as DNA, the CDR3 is TGTGCCAGCAGCTTAAAGGTTCTGCAGGGCCATAATTCACCCCTCCACTTT.